What follows is one TCR beta chain and its context. These data are taken from a study of T cells after somatic rescue of genetic block. Generated by immunoSEQ multiplex PCR, the TCRdb table keeps only in-frame clones and is missing some. The table shows over 8,000 clones, with roughly 80% occurring only once. The CDR3 runs to 14 residues. Germline values: CDR1 SGHRS, CDR2 YFSETQ. With 0 bases removed from V and 4 bases from J, the gap between germline ends came to 8 bases. The TCR was taken from a boy aged 10-17 years. The specimen sequenced was peripheral blood mononuclear cells (PBMCs). The chain links TRBV5-1 to TRBJ1-5; a possible D gene is TRBD1 (6 bases). The DNA for the CDR3 is TGCGCCAGCAGCTTGGAGGGGGGAAATCAGCCCCAGCATTTT. Protein: CASSLEGGNQPQHF.